These 14 T cell receptor beta chains originate from one sample sequenced in a study of blood T cell repertoires in COVID-19. Method: immunoSEQ multiplex PCR; TCRdb's copy keeps in-frame clones and lacks some. The sample records fewer than 200,000 clones, approximately 87% being singletons. The sample taken for sequencing was PBMCs or T cells enriched from blood (not recorded which). All receptors come from a woman in her fifties or sixties who had recovered from COVID-19.

J is TRBJ1-1 and V is TRBV5-1; D might be TRBD1 (6 bases). Trimming took 3 bases from V and 8 from J, leaving 17 bases between them. Germline loops: CDR1 SGHRS, CDR2 YFSETQ. The CDR3 extends over 14 amino acids. The CDR3, as DNA: TGCGCCAGCAGCTCCCCAGGCAGGGGCTCCGAAGCTTTCTTT. It specifies CASSSPGRGSEAFF.

The genes are TRBV28 and TRBJ1-1, with a weak D call TRBD1 (6 bases). From germline, CDR1 is MDHEN and CDR2 SYDVKM. This CDR3 contains 12 residues. The V gene lost 6 bases and the J gene lost 6 bases, with 11 bases spanning the gap. The CDR3 region has the DNA TGTGCCAGCAGACCCGGGACACCTGAAGCTTTCTTT. This codes for CASRPGTPEAFF. Full variable domain (rest looked up from reference TRBV28 and TRBJ1-1): DVKVTQSSRYLVKRTGEKVFLECVQDMDHENMFWYRQDPGLGLRLIYFSYDVKMKEKGDIPEGYSVSREKKERFSLILESASTNQTSMYLCASRPGTPEAFFGQGTRLTVV.

This clone was seen more than once but under ten times. This chain uses TRBV15 with TRBJ2-7; a possible D gene is TRBD1 (5 bases). The germline CDR1 and CDR2 sequences are LNHNV and YYDKDF (reference sequence). The CDR3 covers 15 residues. The V and J ends lost 3 bases and 2 bases respectively, with 14 bases between them. CDR3 sequence reads: CATSSQPPRAYEQYV. CDR3 sequence (DNA): TGTGCCACCAGCAGCCAGCCCCCCAGGGCCTACGAGCAGTACGTC.

This chain uses TRBV7-9 with TRBJ2-1; the D gene is possibly TRBD2 (5 bases). Germline CDR1 is SEHNR and CDR2 is FQNEAQ (reference sequence). The CDR3 has 13 residues. The V end was cut by 6 bases, the J end by 7 bases, with 13 bases between. DNA of the CDR3: TGTGCCAGCAGTCCCGGGGTGTTTAATGAGCAGTTCTTC. The encoded protein is CASSPGVFNEQFF.

V is TRBV3-1 (or the pseudogene TRBV3-2) and J is TRBJ2-1; perhaps TRBD2 as D (6 bases). Germline V gene sequence: CDR1 LGHDT, CDR2 YNNKEL (reference sequence). V shed 3 bases and J shed 10 bases, with 19 bases lying between them. The CDR3 spans 15 residues. For the CDR3, the DNA is TGTGCCAGCAGCCATTCCGGGGCCGGGGGAAGGGAGCAGTTCTTC. Translating gives CASSHSGAGGREQFF.

This clone was recorded once. V gene TRBV6-2 or TRBV6-3 combines with J gene TRBJ2-7; D is ambiguous. CDR3 length: 14 amino acids. Deletions cut 5 bases from V and 0 bases from J, with 11 bases between. The germline V gene has CDR1 MNHEY and CDR2 SVGEGT. This chain's CDR3 is CASSPSSYSYEQYV. CDR3 nucleotides: TGTGCCAGCAGTCCGTCCTCTTACTCCTACGAGCAGTACGTC.

The V and J genes are TRBV12-3 or TRBV12-4 and TRBJ2-2; 7 bases line up with TRBD2. Germline trimming cut 7 bases from V and 7 bases from J; bases unmatched to any gene: 6. The CDR3 runs 13 residues. The chain's CDR3 is CASTPGGNGELFF. CDR3 DNA: TGTGCCAGCACCCCCGGGGGGAACGGGGAGCTGTTTTTT.

Only one count was recorded for this clone. The chain has TRBV24-1 and TRBJ1-2; D is possibly TRBD1 (5 bases). The CDR3 spans 13 residues. Looked up from germline, CDR1 is KGHDR and CDR2 is SFDVKD. The V end was cut by 6 bases, the J end by 3 bases, with 10 bases between. The CDR3 region is CATSTGTDYGYTF. Here the CDR3 DNA reads TGTGCCACCAGTACAGGTACCGACTATGGCTACACCTTC.

This chain joins TRBV28 and TRBJ2-7, with 8 bases fitting TRBD1. This CDR3 contains 11 residues. The ends lost 5 bases at V and 6 bases at J; junction bases unmatched: 0. Per the germline V gene, CDR1 is MDHEN and CDR2 is SYDVKM. CDR3 residues: CASSQGAEQYV. As DNA, the CDR3 is TGTGCCAGCAGTCAGGGGGCCGAGCAGTACGTC.

The V call is TRBV5-1, the J call TRBJ2-2; D possibly corresponds to TRBD2 (6 bases). CDR1 SGHRS and CDR2 YFSETQ come from the germline V gene. There are 15 residues in the CDR3. V was pared by 3 bases and J by 6 bases, with 15 bases between. The chain's CDR3 is CASSSGLWGSGELFF. The CDR3 DNA sequence: TGCGCCAGCAGCTCGGGACTCTGGGGATCCGGGGAGCTGTTTTTT. The entire variable domain, with the rest obtained from reference TRBV5-1 and TRBJ2-2, is as follows: KAGVTQTPRYLIKTRGQQVTLSCSPISGHRSVSWYQQTPGQGLQFLFEYFSETQRNKGNFPGRFSGRQFSNSRSEMNVSTLELGDSALYLCASSSGLWGSGELFFGEGSRLTVL.

The chain employs TRBV7-8 and TRBJ1-2; D possibly corresponds to TRBD1 (6 bases). Germline V gene data show CDR1 as SGHVS and CDR2 as FQNEAQ. The CDR3 covers 14 residues. Deletions cut 1 base from V and 8 bases from J, with 14 bases between. The CDR3 DNA is TGTGCCAGCAGCTTAGTCCTAGGGGGGGGCGGCTACACCTTC. This gives the protein CASSLVLGGGGYTF.

The chain joins TRBV9 to TRBJ1-2, with TRBD1 matching over 7 bases. The CDR3 is 15 amino acids. Germline V gene sequence: CDR1 SGDLS, CDR2 YYNGEE. After removal of 0 bases from V and 5 bases from J, the junction contained 7 bases not matched to a gene. The CDR3 reads CASSVEGTVEYGYTF. In DNA, the CDR3 is TGTGCCAGCAGCGTAGAAGGGACAGTTGAATATGGCTACACCTTC. The full variable domain, rest sourced from reference TRBV9 and TRBJ1-2, is DSGVTQTPKHLITATGQRVTLRCSPRSGDLSVYWYQQSLDQGLQFLIQYYNGEERAKGNILERFSAQQFPDLHSELNLSSLELGDSALYFCASSVEGTVEYGYTFGSGTRLTVV.

The chain combines TRBV5-4 with TRBJ1-1, with D possibly being TRBD1 (5 bases). V lost 4 bases, J lost 0 bases, and 10 bases lay in between. Germline loops: CDR1 SGHNT, CDR2 YYREEE (reference sequence). The CDR3 sequence is 14 residues long. This chain's CDR3 is CASSGTRMNTEAFF. The CDR3 nucleotides are TGTGCCAGCAGCGGGACTCGGATGAACACTGAAGCTTTCTTT.

The V and J genes are TRBV6-6 and TRBJ1-1; D is undetermined. The germline V gene encodes CDR1 MNHNY and CDR2 SVGAGI (reference sequence). The V end was cut by 5 bases, the J end by 0 bases, with 4 bases between. The CDR3 runs 12 residues. Here the CDR3 reads CASSELNTEAFF. CDR3 coding DNA: TGTGCCAGCAGTGAGTTGAACACTGAAGCTTTCTTT.